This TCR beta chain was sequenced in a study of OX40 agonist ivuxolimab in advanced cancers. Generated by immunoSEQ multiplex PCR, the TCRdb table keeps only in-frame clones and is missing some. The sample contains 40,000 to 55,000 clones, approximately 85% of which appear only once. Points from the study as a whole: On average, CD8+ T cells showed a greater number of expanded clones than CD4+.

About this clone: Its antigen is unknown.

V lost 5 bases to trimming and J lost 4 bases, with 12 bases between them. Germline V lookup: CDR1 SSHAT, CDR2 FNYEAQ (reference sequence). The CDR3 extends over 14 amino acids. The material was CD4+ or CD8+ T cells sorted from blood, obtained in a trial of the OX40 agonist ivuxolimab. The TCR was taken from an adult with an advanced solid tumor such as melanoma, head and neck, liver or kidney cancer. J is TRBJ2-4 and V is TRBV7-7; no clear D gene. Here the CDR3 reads CASSAWTEKNIQYF. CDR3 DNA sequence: TGTGCCAGCAGCGCCTGGACGGAGAAAAACATTCAGTACTTC.